These 26 T cell receptor beta chains were all obtained from the same sample, sequenced in a study of cytomegalovirus exposure and HLA in healthy donors. The data were produced by immunoSEQ multiplex PCR, yet TCRdb's version contains in-frame clones alone and is incomplete. The sample shows some 170,000 clones, roughly 89% of them seen only once. Material for sequencing was PBMCs. These receptors all stem from a young woman in good health and CMV-seropositive.

The chain couples TRBV18 to TRBJ2-5, with TRBD1 matching over 8 bases. Germline trimming cut 0 bases from V and 4 bases from J; bases unmatched to any gene: 7. Germline CDR1 reads KGHSH; CDR2 reads LQKENI. The CDR3 is 16 residues long. The CDR3 loop is CASSPPKGQGLETQYF. The CDR3 bases are TGTGCCAGCTCACCACCGAAAGGACAGGGATTAGAGACCCAGTACTTC.

This clone was seen a few times. In the same sample, other DNA sequences code for this CDR3. This chain connects TRBV20-1 to TRBJ2-5; tentative D call: TRBD1 (5 bases). Germline lookup yields CDR1 DFQATT and CDR2 SNEGSKA (reference sequence). This CDR3 spans 11 amino acids. V gave up 2 bases and J gave up 4 bases, with 5 bases separating them. The CDR3 DNA follows: TGCAGTGCTAGAAGGGGAGAGACCCAGTACTTC. Translated, it gives CSARRGETQYF.

The chain recombines TRBV7-2 with TRBJ1-5; D is undetermined. V was pared by 1 base and J by 4 bases, with 11 bases between. The CDR3 extends over 15 amino acids. The V gene's germline CDR1 is SGHTA and CDR2 FQGNSA. The CDR3 protein is CASSLGIAANQPQHF. CDR3 bases: TGTGCCAGCAGCTTAGGTATTGCGGCAAATCAGCCCCAGCATTTT. Looking up the rest from reference TRBV7-2 and TRBJ1-5 gives the full variable domain: GAGVSQSPSNKVTEKGKDVELRCDPISGHTALYWYRQSLGQGLEFLIYFQGNSAPDKSGLPSDRFSAERTGGSVSTLTIQRTQQEDSAVYLCASSLGIAANQPQHFGDGTRLSIL.

The V and J genes are TRBV7-9 and TRBJ2-2; the match to TRBD2 covers 8 bases. The CDR3 is 15 residues long. V shed 3 bases, J shed 3 bases, and the junction held 3 bases outside the gene matches. Germline CDR1 is SEHNR and CDR2 is FQNEAQ (reference sequence). This CDR3 is CASSLGLDDTGELFF. CDR3 in DNA: TGTGCCAGCAGCTTGGGACTAGATGACACCGGGGAGCTGTTTTTT.

The V and J genes are TRBV12-5 and TRBJ1-2; the match to TRBD1 covers 7 bases. Germline V CDR1 and CDR2: LGHNT, FRNRAP. This CDR3 region has 13 residues. The V segment lost 0 bases and the J segment 8 bases; nucleotides outside the gene matches: 3. CDR3 sequence: CASGLVDRLGYTF. The CDR3 DNA reads as TGTGCTAGTGGTTTGGTGGACAGGCTGGGCTACACCTTC.

There are a few counts of this clone. This rearrangement joins TRBV9 to TRBJ2-1; 11 bases map to TRBD2. The germline V gene has CDR1 SGDLS and CDR2 YYNGEE. The V gene end was trimmed by 4 bases and the J gene end by 16 bases; junction bases not matched to a gene: 10. This CDR3 has 13 residues. CDR3 bases: TGTGCCAGCAGCTATGGAGACGGGACTAGCGGATTCTTC. Translation: CASSYGDGTSGFF.

The chain has TRBV19 and TRBJ2-1; the D is unclear. Germline V lookup: CDR1 LNHDA, CDR2 SQIVND (reference sequence). This CDR3 contains 13 residues. V was cut by 10 bases and J by 0 bases, with 10 bases left in between. This chain's CDR3 is CATRLSSYNEQFF. In DNA form, the CDR3 reads TGTGCCACCCGTCTAAGCTCCTACAATGAGCAGTTCTTC.

V is TRBV5-1 and J is TRBJ2-2; 8 positions agree with TRBD2. CDR3 length: 16 amino acids. The ends lost 0 bases at V and 4 bases at J; junction bases unmatched: 5. Germline CDR1 is SGHRS and CDR2 is YFSETQ. The chain's CDR3 is CASSLGSAGGTGELFF. The CDR3 DNA sequence: TGCGCCAGCAGCTTGGGTTCCGCGGGGGGCACCGGGGAGCTGTTTTTT.

The chain carries TRBV7-9 and TRBJ2-7, with D perhaps TRBD2 (7 bases). Trimming cost V 5 bases and J 3 bases, with 11 bases left between them. CDR1 is SEHNR and CDR2 is FQNEAQ in the germline V gene (reference sequence). The CDR3 covers 13 residues. For the CDR3, the DNA is TGTGCCAGCAGCACGGGGGGCCTCTACGAGCAGTACTTC. Protein: CASSTGGLYEQYF.

This clone was seen only once. The chain recombines TRBV28 with TRBJ2-7; 8 bases align to TRBD1. CDR3 length: 13 residues. J was trimmed by 5 bases and V by 7 bases; bases with no gene match: 7. CDR1 is MDHEN and CDR2 is SYDVKM in the germline V gene. Here the CDR3 reads CASIGQGFNEQYF. The CDR3 nucleotides are TGTGCCAGCATTGGACAGGGCTTTAACGAGCAGTACTTC.

This clone was seen a single time. The chain is built from TRBV10-2 and TRBJ2-1, with TRBD2 matching over 13 bases. The CDR3 has 17 residues. Losses at the gene ends were 6 bases for V and 2 bases for J; bases not matched to a gene: 7. The germline CDR1 and CDR2 sequences are WSHSY and SAAADI. The CDR3 sequence is CASRGTSGIGTYNEQFF. The CDR3 DNA follows: TGCGCCAGCAGGGGGACTAGCGGGATTGGTACCTACAATGAGCAGTTCTTC.

The chain employs TRBV15 and TRBJ2-6; D call uncertain. Per the germline V gene, CDR1 is LNHNV and CDR2 is YYDKDF (reference sequence). V dropped 1 base and J dropped 1 base, with 11 bases sitting between them. The CDR3 is 17 residues long. CDR3 in amino acids: CATSRVYTKSGANVLTF. The DNA of the CDR3 is TGTGCCACCAGCAGAGTTTACACCAAATCTGGGGCCAACGTCCTGACTTTC.

The V and J genes are TRBV11-2 and TRBJ1-3; 8 nucleotides align to TRBD1. The CDR3 contains 15 residues. After removal of 5 bases from V and 2 bases from J, the junction contained 5 bases not matched to a gene. Germline V gene data show CDR1 as SGHAT and CDR2 as FQNNGV. CDR3 sequence reads: CASSQGAGAGNTIYF. CDR3 DNA: TGTGCCAGCAGCCAGGGGGCAGGGGCTGGAAACACCATATATTTT.

This clone was counted once. The gene calls are TRBV5-1 and TRBJ2-3, with 8 bases identical to TRBD2. Losses at the gene ends were 0 bases for V and 6 bases for J; bases not matched to a gene: 6. Germline values: CDR1 SGHRS, CDR2 YFSETQ. This CDR3 is built from 15 residues. CDR3: CASSLAGTRDDTQYF. DNA for the CDR3: TGCGCCAGCAGCTTGGCCGGGACTAGAGACGATACGCAGTATTTT.

The V call is TRBV19, the J call TRBJ1-1, with 8 bases matching TRBD1. V lost 7 bases, J lost 1 base, and 11 bases stayed unmatched. The germline CDR1 and CDR2 sequences are LNHDA and SQIVND (reference sequence). This CDR3 comprises 16 residues. The CDR3 DNA sequence: TGTGCCAGTAAGGGGGATTACAGGGGGGAGAACACTGAAGCTTTCTTT. Protein: CASKGDYRGENTEAFF. The complete variable domain, with remaining parts taken from reference TRBV19 and TRBJ1-1, reads DGGITQSPKYLFRKEGQNVTLSCEQNLNHDAMYWYRQDPGQGLRLIYYSQIVNDFQKGDIAEGYSVSREKKESFPLTVTSAQKNPTAFYLCASKGDYRGENTEAFFGQGTRLTVV.

This chain links TRBV20-1 with TRBJ2-3, with D uncertain. The CDR3 extends over 11 amino acids. Trimming took 1 base from V and 3 from J, leaving 2 bases between them. Germline-derived CDR1 and CDR2 are DFQATT and SNEGSKA (reference sequence). The CDR3 loop reads CSARATDTQYF. The DNA for the CDR3 is TGCAGTGCTAGAGCAACAGATACGCAGTATTTT.

The rearrangement links TRBV5-4 to TRBJ2-5; no clear D gene. This CDR3 is 15 amino acids long. The ends were cut back, 0 bases at V and 3 bases at J, with 12 bases in the middle. In germline, CDR1 is SGHNT, CDR2 YYREEE (reference sequence). The CDR3 DNA is TGTGCCAGCAGCTTGGCGGAGATGGCTAAAGAGACCCAGTACTTC. It specifies CASSLAEMAKETQYF.

The chain joins TRBV19 to TRBJ2-1; 8 nucleotides agree with TRBD1. This CDR3 comprises 15 residues. Looked up from germline, CDR1 is LNHDA and CDR2 is SQIVND (reference sequence). V lost 5 bases and J lost 3; bases outside the gene matches: 6. This CDR3 reads CASSVTGDSYNEQFF. In nucleotides, the CDR3 is TGTGCCAGTAGTGTGACAGGGGACAGCTACAATGAGCAGTTCTTC.

V gene TRBV7-9 combines with J gene TRBJ2-7; TRBD1 matches at 7 bases. Germline trimming cut 5 bases from V and 5 bases from J; bases unmatched to any gene: 3. This CDR3 contains 12 residues. Germline values: CDR1 SEHNR, CDR2 FQNEAQ (reference sequence). The CDR3 coding sequence is TGTGCCAGCAGCGCCACAGGGGACGAGCAGTACTTC. The encoded protein is CASSATGDEQYF.

V gene TRBV2 combines with J gene TRBJ2-7; no clear D. CDR3 length: 15 amino acids. Germline lookup yields CDR1 SNHLY and CDR2 FYNNEI. V shed 3 bases and J shed 2 bases, with 14 bases lying between them. This CDR3 reads CASSEIGGRTYEQYF. CDR3 nucleotide sequence: TGTGCCAGCAGTGAGATTGGCGGAAGAACCTACGAGCAGTACTTC.

The V call is TRBV4-3, the J call TRBJ2-7; 9 bases align to TRBD1. Losses at the gene ends were 3 bases for V and 2 bases for J; bases not matched to a gene: 8. The CDR3 sequence is 16 residues long. CDR1 is LGHNA and CDR2 is YSLEER in the germline V gene. CDR3 DNA: TGCGCCAGCAGCCAGTATACGGGGACAGGGACCTACGAGCAGTACTTC. This gives the protein CASSQYTGTGTYEQYF.

The chain carries TRBV5-6 and TRBJ1-2; 8 bases map to TRBD1. Losses at the gene ends were 4 bases for V and 2 bases for J; bases not matched to a gene: 7. This CDR3 contains 15 residues. Germline assignment: CDR1 SGHDT and CDR2 YYEEEE. The CDR3 sequence is CASSTNTGGNYGYTF. The CDR3 DNA is TGTGCCAGCAGCACCAATACAGGGGGGAACTATGGCTACACCTTC.

V and J are TRBV5-6 and TRBJ2-7; 11 positions match TRBD2. Germline trimming cut 0 bases from V and 6 bases from J; bases unmatched to any gene: 5. There are 15 residues in the CDR3. Germline V lookup: CDR1 SGHDT, CDR2 YYEEEE. CDR3 coding DNA: TGTGCCAGCAGCTTGGAAACTAGCGGGAGTCTCGAGCAGTACTTC. Protein sequence: CASSLETSGSLEQYF.

The sample holds a few counts of this clone. The chain has TRBV10-1 and TRBJ2-2; D is undetermined. Trimming shortened V by 6 bases and J by 4 bases, and 9 bases separated the two germline ends. CDR1 is WNHNN, CDR2 SYGVQD, per germline (reference sequence). The CDR3 consists of 13 residues. CDR3 residues: CASSKPGTGELFF. The DNA of the CDR3 is TGCGCCAGCAGCAAGCCGGGCACCGGGGAGCTGTTTTTT.

This clone was detected only once. The junction departs from the called germline gene at one end, perhaps through a read error. The gene calls are TRBV7-7 and TRBJ2-5; the D is unclear. The CDR3 extends over 16 amino acids. Looked up from germline, CDR1 is SSHAT and CDR2 is FNYEAQ (reference sequence). Written as DNA, the CDR3 is TGTGCTAGCAGCTTAGTTGGAGCTGGAGTGGGAGAGACCCAGTACTTC. Its protein product is CASSLVGAGVGETQYF.

V gene TRBV30 combines with J gene TRBJ2-1; D is uncertain. Germline values: CDR1 GTSNPN, CDR2 SVGIG (reference sequence). CDR3 size: 11 residues. Trimming removed 5 bases at V and 8 bases at J, with 10 bases between. CDR3 amino acids: CAWGNQDEQFF. CDR3 nucleotide sequence: TGTGCCTGGGGTAACCAGGATGAGCAGTTCTTC.